These 14 T cell receptor beta chains originate from one sample sequenced in a study of blood T cell repertoires in COVID-19. Sequencing was performed with immunoSEQ multiplex PCR; in TCRdb, only in-frame clones are kept and a portion is missing. Of under 200,000 clones in the sample, 85% to 90% were seen once. The sequenced sample was peripheral blood. All receptors derive from a man aged 45-60 years with active or convalescent COVID-19.

The gene calls are TRBV28 and TRBJ2-2; 7 bases map to TRBD2. There are 11 residues in the CDR3. Germline-derived CDR1 and CDR2 are MDHEN and SYDVKM. V shed 11 bases, J shed 6 bases, and the junction held 3 bases outside the gene matches. The chain's CDR3 is CAGGGAGELFF. DNA of the CDR3: TGTGCCGGCGGGGGAGCCGGGGAGCTGTTTTTT. The whole variable domain, filled in from reference TRBV28 and TRBJ2-2, reads DVKVTQSSRYLVKRTGEKVFLECVQDMDHENMFWYRQDPGLGLRLIYFSYDVKMKEKGDIPEGYSVSREKKERFSLILESASTNQTSMYLCAGGGAGELFFGEGSRLTVL.

This chain connects TRBV10-3 to TRBJ1-1; D is undetermined. Trimming stripped 4 bases from V and 1 base from J, with 10 bases between. The germline CDR1 and CDR2 sequences are ENHRY and SYGVKD. The CDR3 has 14 residues. CDR3 bases: TGTGCCATCAGTGGCGAGACATCGAACACTGAAGCTTTCTTT. Its translation: CAISGETSNTEAFF.

V gene TRBV5-6 combines with J gene TRBJ2-1; 9 bases are a match to TRBD2. The CDR3 has 15 residues. CDR1 is SGHDT and CDR2 is YYEEEE in the germline V gene. J lost 7 bases, V lost 0 bases, and 5 bases had no gene match. DNA of the CDR3: TGTGCCAGCAGCTTGGGGAGACTAGCGGTAAATGAGCAGTTCTTC. It yields the protein CASSLGRLAVNEQFF.

This clone was recorded a few times. The rearrangement uses TRBV7-3 and TRBJ2-1; weak D call: TRBD1 (6 bases). V shed 5 bases and J shed 4 bases, with 12 bases lying between them. Germline V CDR1 and CDR2: SGHTA, FQGTGA. This CDR3 has 14 residues. CDR3 in amino acids: CASSLGQPYNEQFF. CDR3 DNA sequence: TGTGCCAGCAGCCTGGGACAACCTTACAATGAGCAGTTCTTC.

CDR3 loop: CATLLVGELFF. CDR3 in DNA: TGTGCCACCCTGTTAGTTGGGGAGCTGTTTTTT. The chain joins TRBV2 to TRBJ2-2, with D uncertain. The V end was cut by 10 bases, the J end by 8 bases, with 11 bases between. This CDR3 spans 11 amino acids. CDR1 is SNHLY, CDR2 FYNNEI, per germline.

This clone was seen a single time. This chain joins TRBV27 and TRBJ2-1, with 11 bases aligning to TRBD1. CDR1 and CDR2 (germline): MNHEY, SMNVEV (reference sequence). The V segment lost 4 bases and the J segment 8 bases; nucleotides outside the gene matches: 10. This CDR3 is 16 amino acids long. This chain's CDR3 is CASSSPGTGGFDEQFF. DNA of the CDR3: TGTGCCAGCAGTTCCCCCGGGACAGGGGGTTTCGATGAGCAGTTCTTC.

The gene calls are TRBV3-1 (or the pseudogene TRBV3-2) and TRBJ1-6; 7 nucleotides align to TRBD1. There are 15 residues in the CDR3. The germline CDR1 and CDR2 sequences are LGHDT and YNNKEL (reference sequence). After removal of 2 bases from V and 8 bases from J, the junction contained 6 bases not matched to a gene. CDR3 loop: CASSQRTGWDSPLHF. Written as DNA, the CDR3 is TGTGCCAGCAGCCAAAGGACAGGCTGGGATTCACCCCTCCACTTT.

The chain couples TRBV7-9 to TRBJ1-1, with D possibly TRBD1 on 5 matching bases. This CDR3 has 15 amino acids. The V and J ends lost 2 bases and 6 bases respectively, with 16 bases between them. CDR1 and CDR2 (germline): SEHNR, FQNEAQ (reference sequence). CDR3: CASSLLSGTGAEAFF. The CDR3 DNA is TGTGCCAGCAGCTTATTATCGGGGACTGGGGCTGAAGCTTTCTTT.

This sequence joins TRBV9 and TRBJ1-2, with D perhaps TRBD1 (5 bases). This CDR3 spans 14 amino acids. Looked up from germline, CDR1 is SGDLS and CDR2 is YYNGEE. Trimming removed 0 bases from V and 5 bases from J, with 11 bases in between. For the CDR3, the DNA is TGTGCCAGCAGCGTAGGGACCCAGGGATATGGCTACACCTTC. This translates into CASSVGTQGYGYTF. The full variable domain, its missing parts supplied by reference TRBV9 and TRBJ1-2, is DSGVTQTPKHLITATGQRVTLRCSPRSGDLSVYWYQQSLDQGLQFLIQYYNGEERAKGNILERFSAQQFPDLHSELNLSSLELGDSALYFCASSVGTQGYGYTFGSGTRLTVV.

The chain joins TRBV25-1 to TRBJ1-1; tentative D call: TRBD1 (5 bases). The CDR3 length is 14 residues. Germline CDR1 and CDR2: MGHDK and SYGVNS. Trimming stripped 6 bases from V and 3 bases from J, with 14 bases between. CDR3 DNA: TGTGCCAGCAGCAAACTCAGGGAGGACACTGAAGCTTTCTTT. It specifies CASSKLREDTEAFF.

This clone showed up just once. J is TRBJ1-5 and V is TRBV2, with 10 bases lining up with TRBD1. The CDR3 sequence is 16 residues long. V shed 6 bases and J 2 bases; nucleotides not matched to a gene: 7. Germline lookup yields CDR1 SNHLY and CDR2 FYNNEI. The chain's CDR3 is CASSPGTGDRNQPQHF. CDR3 DNA: TGTGCCAGCAGCCCCGGGACAGGGGACCGCAATCAGCCCCAGCATTTT.

The gene calls are TRBV2 and TRBJ2-1; 14 bases fit TRBD2. CDR1 and CDR2 (germline): SNHLY, FYNNEI. The CDR3 has 20 amino acids. Germline trimming cut 4 bases from V and 0 bases from J; bases unmatched to any gene: 11. The CDR3: CASSAYGLAGGSPSYNEQFF. CDR3 coding DNA: TGTGCCAGCAGTGCTTACGGACTAGCGGGAGGTTCCCCCTCCTACAATGAGCAGTTCTTC.

This sequence joins TRBV7-8 and TRBJ2-7; 8 bases agree with TRBD2. The CDR3 spans 15 residues. Germline V gene data show CDR1 as SGHVS and CDR2 as FQNEAQ. Losses at the gene ends were 6 bases for V and 6 bases for J; bases not matched to a gene: 13. CDR3 loop: CASSQGRLAGTEQYF. The CDR3 bases are TGTGCCAGCAGTCAAGGCCGTCTAGCGGGTACCGAGCAGTACTTC.

This sequence joins TRBV30 and TRBJ2-5; D remains ambiguous. The V and J ends lost 0 bases and 7 bases respectively, with 12 bases between them. Germline V gene data show CDR1 as GTSNPN and CDR2 as SVGIG (reference sequence). This CDR3 contains 13 residues. This chain's CDR3 is CAWSVGGDGTQYF. The DNA of the CDR3 is TGTGCCTGGAGTGTTGGTGGAGATGGGACCCAGTACTTC.